One TCR beta chain is described in this entry. These data come from a study of blood T cell repertoires in COVID-19. Study at large: Specimens from acute and convalescent COVID-19 originated in the United States, Italy and Spain.

Original processing notes: Using reference gene primer amplification, nucleated cell counts were estimated. Assay: immunoSEQ multiplex PCR; the TCRdb copy retains only in-frame clones and omits some. The V and J calls and clone size were taken over from that table, and D and trimming were inferred from the DNA. The sample lists roughly 200,000 clones; 80% to 90% were seen once. Trimming removed 0 bases from V and 7 bases from J, with 13 bases in between. This CDR3 contains 15 residues. The germline V gene has CDR1 LNHNV and CDR2 YYDKDF (reference sequence). The TCR comes from a human donor with active or convalescent COVID-19. The donor label of this sample is uncertain. V is TRBV15 and J is TRBJ1-3, with D unresolved. Material for sequencing was peripheral blood. CDR3 protein: CATSRDREVPNTIYF. The CDR3 coding sequence is TGTGCCACCAGCAGAGATAGGGAGGTCCCGAACACCATATATTTT.